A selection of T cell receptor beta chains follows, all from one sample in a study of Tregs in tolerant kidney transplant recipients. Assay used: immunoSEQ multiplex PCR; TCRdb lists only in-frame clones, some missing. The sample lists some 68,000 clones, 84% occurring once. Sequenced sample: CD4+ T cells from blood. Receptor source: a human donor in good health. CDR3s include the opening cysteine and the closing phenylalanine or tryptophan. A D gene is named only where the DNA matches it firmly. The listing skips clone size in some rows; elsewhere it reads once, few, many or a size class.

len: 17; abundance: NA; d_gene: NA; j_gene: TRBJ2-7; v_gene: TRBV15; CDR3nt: TGTGCCACCAGCAGAGAAAGGGCGGATTACCAGGCGTACGAGCAGTACTTC; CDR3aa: CATSRERADYQAYEQYF
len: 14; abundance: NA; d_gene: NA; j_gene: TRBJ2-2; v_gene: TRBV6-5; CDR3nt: TGTGCCAGCAGTTCGGATTCGAACACCGGGGAGCTGTTTTTT; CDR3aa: CASSSDSNTGELFF
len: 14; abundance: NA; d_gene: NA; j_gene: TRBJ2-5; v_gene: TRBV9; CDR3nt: TGTGCCAGCAGCGTAGCTGCGAATACAGAGACCCAGTACTTC; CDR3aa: CASSVAANTETQYF
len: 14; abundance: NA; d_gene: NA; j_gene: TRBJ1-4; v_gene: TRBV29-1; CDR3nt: TGCAGCGTTGTTGGGGGGGAAGGAGGGGAAAAACTGTTTTTT; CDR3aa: CSVVGGEGGEKLFF
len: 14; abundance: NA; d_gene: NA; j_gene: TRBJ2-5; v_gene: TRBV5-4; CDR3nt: TGTGCCAGCAGCGTAGGCCTCGAGGTCAAGACCCAGTACTTC; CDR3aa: CASSVGLEVKTQYF
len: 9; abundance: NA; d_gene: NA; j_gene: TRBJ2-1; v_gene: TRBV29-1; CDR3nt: TGCAGCGTTCCCACCCGGCCGTTCTTC; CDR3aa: CSVPTRPFF
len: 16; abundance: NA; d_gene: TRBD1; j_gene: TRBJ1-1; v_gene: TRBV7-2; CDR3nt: TGTGCCAGCAGCCAGACAGGGAGTTTTAGCTTCACTGAAGCTTTCTTT; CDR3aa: CASSQTGSFSFTEAFF
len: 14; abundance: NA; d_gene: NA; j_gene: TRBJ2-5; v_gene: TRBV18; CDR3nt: TGTGCCAGCTCACCTATGGGGGGCCGAGAGACCCAGTACTTC; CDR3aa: CASSPMGGRETQYF
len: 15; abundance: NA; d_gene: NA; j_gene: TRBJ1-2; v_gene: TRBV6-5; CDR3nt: TGTGCCAGCAGTTACATCGGCAGGGGTGGCTATGGCTACACCTTC; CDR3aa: CASSYIGRGGYGYTF
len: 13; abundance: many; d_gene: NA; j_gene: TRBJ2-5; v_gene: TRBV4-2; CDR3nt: TGTGCCAGCAGCGCCGGTCGGGGGGAGACCCAGTACTTC; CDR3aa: CASSAGRGETQYF
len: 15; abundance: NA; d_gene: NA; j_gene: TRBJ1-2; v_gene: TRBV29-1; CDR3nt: TGCAGCGGAGGGAATCCGACACTTTCTAACTATGGCTACACCTTC; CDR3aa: CSGGNPTLSNYGYTF
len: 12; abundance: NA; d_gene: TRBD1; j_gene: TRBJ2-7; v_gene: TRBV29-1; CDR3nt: TGCAGCGTTGTACCGACAGGGCAAGAGCAGTACTTC; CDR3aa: CSVVPTGQEQYF
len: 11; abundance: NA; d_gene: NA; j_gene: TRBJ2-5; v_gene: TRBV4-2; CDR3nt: TGTGCCAGCAGCCAAGATGAGACCCAGTACTTC; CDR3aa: CASSQDETQYF
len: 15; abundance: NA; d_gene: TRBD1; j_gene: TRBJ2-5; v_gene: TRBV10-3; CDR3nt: TGTGCCTCAGACAGGGGTTTTGGCGTACAAGAGACCCAGTACTTC; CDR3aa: CASDRGFGVQETQYF
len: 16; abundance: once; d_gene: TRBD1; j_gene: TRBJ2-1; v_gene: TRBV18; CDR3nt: TGTGCCAGCTCACCAGCAGTTAGGACAGGATACAATGAGCAGTTCTTC; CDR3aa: CASSPAVRTGYNEQFF
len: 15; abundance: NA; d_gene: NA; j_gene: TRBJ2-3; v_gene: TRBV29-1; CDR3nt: TGCAGCGTTGGGTGGGCAGGCTCTTCCACAGATACGCAGTATTTT; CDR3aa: CSVGWAGSSTDTQYF
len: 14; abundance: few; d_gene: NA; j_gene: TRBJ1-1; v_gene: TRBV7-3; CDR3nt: TGTGCCAGCAGCTTGGCCCCAGGGGACACTGAAGCTTTCTTT; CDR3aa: CASSLAPGDTEAFF
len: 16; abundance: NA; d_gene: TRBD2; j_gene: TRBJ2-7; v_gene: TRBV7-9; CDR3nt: TGTGCCAGCAGCACTACCGGGACTAGCGGGAGGTACGAGCAGTACTTC; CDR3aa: CASSTTGTSGRYEQYF
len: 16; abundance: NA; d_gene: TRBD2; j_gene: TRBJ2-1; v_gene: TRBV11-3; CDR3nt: TGTGCCAGCAGCTCGCGAGCGGGACTAGACTACAATGAGCAGTTCTTC; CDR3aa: CASSSRAGLDYNEQFF
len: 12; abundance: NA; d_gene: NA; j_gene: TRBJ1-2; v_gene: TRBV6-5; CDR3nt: TGTGCCAGCAGCCCGGAAGTGAGTGGCTACACCTTC; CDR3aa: CASSPEVSGYTF
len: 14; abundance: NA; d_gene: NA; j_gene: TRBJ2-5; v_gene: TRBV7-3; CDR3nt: TGTGCCAGCAGCTTAGAAGCGTCACAGGGGACCCAGTACTTC; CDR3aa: CASSLEASQGTQYF
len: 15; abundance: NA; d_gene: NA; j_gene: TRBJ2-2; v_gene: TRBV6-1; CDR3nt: TGTGCCAGCAGACCACCCGGGCCGAACACCGGGGAGCTGTTTTTT; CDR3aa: CASRPPGPNTGELFF
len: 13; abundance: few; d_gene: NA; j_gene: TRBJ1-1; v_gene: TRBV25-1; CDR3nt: TGTGCCAGCAGTGCGATTACCGGGACCGAAGCTTTCTTT; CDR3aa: CASSAITGTEAFF
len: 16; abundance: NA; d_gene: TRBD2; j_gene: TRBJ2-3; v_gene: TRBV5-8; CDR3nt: TGTGCCAGCAGCCCGGTTAGCGGGAGAGTGGGGGATACGCAGTATTTT; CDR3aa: CASSPVSGRVGDTQYF
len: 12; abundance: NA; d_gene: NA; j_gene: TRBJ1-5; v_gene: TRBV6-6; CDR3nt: TGTGCCAGCAGCGCAGGTTACCAGCCCCAGCATTTT; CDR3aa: CASSAGYQPQHF
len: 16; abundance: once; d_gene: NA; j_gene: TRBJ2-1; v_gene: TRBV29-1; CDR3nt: TGCAGCGGGGCCTTACGGCGTACGGGGTTTCACAATGAGCAGTTCTTC; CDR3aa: CSGALRRTGFHNEQFF
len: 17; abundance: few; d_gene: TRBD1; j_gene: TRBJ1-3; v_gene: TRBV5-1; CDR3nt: TGCGCCAGCAGAACCGTACCTTTACAGGGGCCTGGAAACACCATATATTTT; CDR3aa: CASRTVPLQGPGNTIYF
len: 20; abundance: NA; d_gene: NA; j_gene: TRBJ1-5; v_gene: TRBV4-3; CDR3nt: TGCGCCAGCAGCCAAGGGTGGCTCAGGCGGGAGGCCCAATATGATCAGCCCCAGCATTTT; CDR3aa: CASSQGWLRREAQYDQPQHF